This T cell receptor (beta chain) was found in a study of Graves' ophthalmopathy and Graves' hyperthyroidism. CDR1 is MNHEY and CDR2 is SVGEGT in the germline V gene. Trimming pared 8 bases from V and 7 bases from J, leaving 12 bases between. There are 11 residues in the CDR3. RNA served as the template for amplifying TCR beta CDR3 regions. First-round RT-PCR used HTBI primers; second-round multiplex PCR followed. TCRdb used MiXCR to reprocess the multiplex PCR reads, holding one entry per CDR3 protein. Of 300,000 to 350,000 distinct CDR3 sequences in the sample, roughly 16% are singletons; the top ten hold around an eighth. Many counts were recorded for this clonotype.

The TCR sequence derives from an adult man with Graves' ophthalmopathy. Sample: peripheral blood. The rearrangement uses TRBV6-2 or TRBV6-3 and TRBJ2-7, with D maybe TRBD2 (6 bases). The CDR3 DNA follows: TGTGCCAGCGGAGGGGCGGGTGAGCAGTACTTC. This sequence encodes CASGGAGEQYF.